This T cell receptor beta chain originates from a study of early T cells in non-severe SARS-CoV-2 infection. Overall study context: Sequencing used unsorted whole-blood bulk RNA, so chains lack pairing. Study observations and caveats: Matches to VDJdb favored anti-spike CD8 responses and missed private and CD4 specificities.

This clonotype is a singleton in its sample. Its target is unknown. The CDR3 loop spans 13 amino acids. V lost 6 bases and J lost 4, with 11 bases in between. CDR1 is MNHEY, CDR2 SMNVEV, per germline (reference sequence). Individual cDNA molecules each received unique molecular identifiers attached to them. TCRdb re-called the 5' RACE reads with MiXCR, one entry per CDR3 protein. The sample lists 85,000 to 100,000 distinct CDR3 sequences, approximately 11% occurring once. The TCR sequence derives from an adult who was a healthcare worker with PCR-confirmed SARS-CoV-2 infection or an uninfected control (not recorded which). The material sequenced was whole blood, taken at baseline. The chain has TRBV27 and TRBJ2-3, with D possibly TRBD1 on 6 matching bases. CDR3 sequence (DNA): TGTGCCAGCAGCCACCGGACAGCAGATACGCAGTATTTT. Translating it yields CASSHRTADTQYF.